The 29 T cell receptor beta chains presented below share a single source sample, sequenced in a study of vaccination and CD4 T cells after COVID-19. This sample's treatment: approximately 9-day PBMC culture with coronavirus spike peptide pools or control peptides (ViraFEST assay). Sequenced with the Oncomine TCR Beta short-read assay was DNA taken from cultured CD4+ T cells. From the PCR reads, TCRdb called clonotypes with MiXCR, one entry per CDR3 protein. The sample holds under 15,000 distinct CDR3 sequences, around two fifths seen once. Their antigens remain unidentified. The sample taken for sequencing was CD4+ T cells from blood, cultured in vitro. The source of these receptors is a human donor who had recovered from COVID-19.

This clonotype has more than one count but fewer than ten. The V call is TRBV20-1, the J call TRBJ1-6; D remains unclear. Trimming pared 0 bases from V and 3 bases from J, leaving 9 bases between. The germline V gene encodes CDR1 DFQATT and CDR2 SNEGSKA (reference sequence). The CDR3 extends over 15 amino acids. The CDR3 region has the DNA TGCAGTGCTAGAGATACCACCTTCTATAATTCACCCCTCCACTTT. This encodes CSARDTTFYNSPLHF.

The chain uses TRBV10-3 and TRBJ1-6; D gene unclear. This CDR3 has 11 amino acids. CDR1 ENHRY and CDR2 SYGVKD come from the germline V gene. Trimming pared 7 bases from V and 13 bases from J, leaving 11 bases between. The DNA for the CDR3 is TGTGCCATCAAAGATGAAGGCCCCCTCCACTTT. Amino acid sequence: CAIKDEGPLHF.

The rearrangement links TRBV5-1 to TRBJ2-5; the match to TRBD1 covers 10 bases. This CDR3 has 16 amino acids. V shed 0 bases, J shed 5 bases, and the junction held 7 bases outside the gene matches. The germline V gene has CDR1 SGHRS and CDR2 YFSETQ. For the CDR3, the DNA is TGCGCCAGCAGCTTGGGGACAGGGGGGCGAATGGAGACCCAGTACTTC. Its translation is CASSLGTGGRMETQYF. Looking up the rest from reference TRBV5-1 and TRBJ2-5 gives the full variable domain: KAGVTQTPRYLIKTRGQQVTLSCSPISGHRSVSWYQQTPGQGLQFLFEYFSETQRNKGNFPGRFSGRQFSNSRSEMNVSTLELGDSALYLCASSLGTGGRMETQYFGPGTRLLVL.

CDR3 DNA sequence: TGTGCCAGCAGTTTATCGTCTAGCGGGCCTTACGAGCAGTACTTC. It codes for CASSLSSSGPYEQYF. The V and J genes are TRBV27 and TRBJ2-7, with 8 positions matching TRBD2. The V gene's germline CDR1 is MNHEY and CDR2 SMNVEV (reference sequence). The CDR3 runs 15 residues. Trimming took 0 bases from V and 4 from J; bases not matched to a gene: 5.

The chain combines TRBV7-2 with TRBJ1-1; D may be TRBD1 (5 bases). CDR1 and CDR2 (germline): SGHTA, FQGNSA. The CDR3 consists of 14 residues. V gave up 7 bases and J gave up 0 bases, with 12 bases separating them. The CDR3 DNA follows: TGTGCCAGCAAGAAGACAGACTTGAACACTGAAGCTTTCTTT. Its translation: CASKKTDLNTEAFF.

The chain is built from TRBV19 and TRBJ2-3, with D possibly TRBD1 on 7 matching bases. Germline V gives CDR1 LNHDA, CDR2 SQIVND (reference sequence). The CDR3 extends over 17 amino acids. Trimming removed 5 bases at V and 3 bases at J, with 21 bases between. The CDR3: CASSGGGTAWGTDTQYF. CDR3 coding DNA: TGTGCCAGTAGTGGAGGAGGGACAGCCTGGGGGACAGATACGCAGTATTTT.

The chain recombines TRBV19 with TRBJ1-1, with 7 nucleotides matching TRBD1. The V gene end was trimmed by 5 bases and the J gene end by 0 bases; junction bases not matched to a gene: 3. Looked up from germline, CDR1 is LNHDA and CDR2 is SQIVND (reference sequence). CDR3 length: 14 amino acids. The CDR3 here is CASSGTAVNTEAFF. In nucleotides, the CDR3 is TGTGCCAGTAGTGGGACAGCGGTGAACACTGAAGCTTTCTTT. Full variable domain (rest looked up from reference TRBV19 and TRBJ1-1): DGGITQSPKYLFRKEGQNVTLSCEQNLNHDAMYWYRQDPGQGLRLIYYSQIVNDFQKGDIAEGYSVSREKKESFPLTVTSAQKNPTAFYLCASSGTAVNTEAFFGQGTRLTVV.

The chain joins TRBV5-1 to TRBJ2-7, with D perhaps TRBD1 (6 bases). Germline assignment: CDR1 SGHRS and CDR2 YFSETQ. The CDR3 totals 17 residues. Trimming removed 0 bases from V and 3 bases from J, with 19 bases in between. The chain's CDR3 is CASSLGGLSPPLYEQYF. CDR3 nucleotides: TGCGCCAGCAGCTTGGGGGGGCTCAGTCCCCCCCTCTACGAGCAGTACTTC.

This clonotype has only a few counts. The V gene is TRBV19, the J gene TRBJ1-1, with a tentative D call TRBD1 (6 bases). V was pared by 5 bases and J by 0 bases, with 13 bases between. The germline CDR1 and CDR2 sequences are LNHDA and SQIVND (reference sequence). This CDR3 region has 15 residues. The DNA of the CDR3 is TGTGCCAGTAGTCATACAGGGATTATGAACACTGAAGCTTTCTTT. Its protein product is CASSHTGIMNTEAFF.

By frequency in the sample, this clonotype is medium-sized. This chain links TRBV10-1 with TRBJ1-5, with 7 bases aligning to TRBD1. The CDR3 sequence is 12 residues long. The germline CDR1 and CDR2 sequences are WNHNN and SYGVQD (reference sequence). After removal of 6 bases from V and 9 bases from J, the junction contained 5 bases not matched to a gene. This chain's CDR3 is CASSENRGPQHF. The CDR3 DNA is TGCGCCAGCAGCGAAAACAGGGGGCCCCAGCATTTT.

The V call is TRBV7-2, the J call TRBJ2-5; 9 nucleotides agree with TRBD1. The germline CDR1 and CDR2 sequences are SGHTA and FQGNSA. Losses at the gene ends were 5 bases for V and 7 bases for J; bases not matched to a gene: 17. The CDR3 is 17 residues long. The CDR3 region is CASSISGTGSTGGTQYF. For the CDR3, the DNA is TGTGCCAGCAGCATATCCGGGACAGGGTCCACAGGGGGGACCCAGTACTTC.

This chain links TRBV7-2 with TRBJ2-3, with D unclear. V lost 2 bases and J 1 base, leaving 13 bases between the germline ends. This CDR3 has 16 residues. The V gene's germline CDR1 is SGHTA and CDR2 FQGNSA. The CDR3 spells CASSLLGLDRTDTQYF. DNA of the CDR3: TGTGCCAGCAGCTTATTGGGCCTGGATCGCACAGATACGCAGTATTTT.

The chain has TRBV19 and TRBJ1-2; D not certain. This CDR3 has 11 residues. Trimming removed 6 bases at V and 4 bases at J, with 6 bases between. Germline CDR1 LNHDA, CDR2 SQIVND (reference sequence). CDR3 DNA: TGTGCCAGTAGCGGCCTCTATGGCTACACCTTC. Amino acid sequence: CASSGLYGYTF.

CDR3 region: CATSEGNSPLHF. The CDR3 DNA is TGTGCCACCAGTGAAGGGAATTCACCCCTCCACTTT. V gene TRBV24-1 combines with J gene TRBJ1-6; D call uncertain. Germline CDR1 reads KGHDR; CDR2 reads SFDVKD. Trimming took 4 bases from V and 7 from J, leaving 4 bases between them. This CDR3 has 12 amino acids.

This clonotype appeared a few times. The chain carries TRBV30 and TRBJ1-1; D remains ambiguous. The length of the CDR3 is 11 residues. V lost 4 bases to trimming and J lost 2 bases, with 5 bases between them. Germline V lookup: CDR1 GTSNPN, CDR2 SVGIG (reference sequence). CDR3 amino acids: CAWKHNTEAFF. CDR3 DNA sequence: TGTGCCTGGAAGCACAACACTGAAGCTTTCTTT.

This clonotype was counted between two and nine times. The CDR3 loop is CGSPSEGNYGYTF. In nucleotides, the CDR3 is TGCGGATCACCATCGGAGGGAAACTATGGCTACACCTTC. The chain joins TRBV20-1 to TRBJ1-2; D not certain. In germline, CDR1 is DFQATT, CDR2 SNEGSKA (reference sequence). This CDR3 region has 13 residues.

The chain carries TRBV19 and TRBJ1-1, with unresolved D. The germline CDR1 and CDR2 sequences are LNHDA and SQIVND (reference sequence). The CDR3 contains 11 residues. Trimming shortened V by 11 bases and J by 9 bases, and 16 bases separated the two germline ends. CDR3 region: CASRDLRQAFF. CDR3 nucleotide sequence: TGTGCCTCCCGAGACCTTCGCCAAGCTTTCTTT. The entire variable domain, with the rest obtained from reference TRBV19 and TRBJ1-1, is as follows: DGGITQSPKYLFRKEGQNVTLSCEQNLNHDAMYWYRQDPGQGLRLIYYSQIVNDFQKGDIAEGYSVSREKKESFPLTVTSAQKNPTAFYLCASRDLRQAFFGQGTRLTVV.

The chain uses TRBV2 and TRBJ1-5; D remains unclear. Trimming removed 1 base at V and 4 bases at J, with 11 bases between. The CDR3 totals 15 residues. The germline CDR1 and CDR2 sequences are SNHLY and FYNNEI. The CDR3 DNA follows: TGTGCCAGCAGTGAAGGATCGACGGGGAATCAGCCCCAGCATTTT. Amino acid sequence: CASSEGSTGNQPQHF.

The V gene is TRBV12-3 or TRBV12-4, the J gene TRBJ2-5, with D unclear. The CDR3 totals 15 residues. Trimming took 0 bases from V and 7 from J, leaving 15 bases between them. In DNA, the CDR3 is TGTGCCAGCAGTTTAGCGTCGACCAACGCTGGGACCCAGTACTTC. This encodes CASSLASTNAGTQYF.

This clonotype has only one observation. V is TRBV19 and J is TRBJ2-6; D not resolved. CDR3 length: 15 residues. Germline V gene lookup returns CDR1 LNHDA and CDR2 SQIVND (reference sequence). Trimming cost V 1 base and J 2 bases, with 6 bases left between them. CDR3 amino acids: CASSIGGTGANVLTF. CDR3 DNA sequence: TGTGCCAGTAGTATAGGTGGTACTGGGGCCAACGTCCTGACTTTC.

The chain has TRBV30 and TRBJ2-1; no reliable D call. Trimming left V 8 bases short and J 7 bases short, with 12 bases between. The CDR3 has 11 residues. Germline CDR1 reads GTSNPN; CDR2 reads SVGIG (reference sequence). In DNA form, the CDR3 reads TGTGCCAGCCACTCGAGGAATGAGCAGTTCTTC. Its protein is CASHSRNEQFF.

This rearrangement joins TRBV12-3 or TRBV12-4 to TRBJ2-1, with 10 nucleotides matching TRBD2. V shed 6 bases, J shed 7 bases, and the junction held 6 bases outside the gene matches. This CDR3 comprises 14 residues. The CDR3 nucleotides read TGTGCCAGCAGACAGGGACTAGCGACTAATGAGCAGTTCTTC. This codes for CASRQGLATNEQFF.

Only a few counts were recorded for this clonotype. The V call is TRBV7-2, the J call TRBJ2-5, with TRBD2 identical over 7 bases. The CDR3 extends over 16 amino acids. CDR1 SGHTA and CDR2 FQGNSA come from the germline V gene. V dropped 5 bases and J dropped 2; count of bases not matched to a gene: 11. The CDR3 sequence: CASSQGSGALQETQYF. For the CDR3, the DNA is TGTGCCAGCAGCCAGGGAAGCGGGGCCCTACAAGAGACCCAGTACTTC.

There are a few counts of this clonotype. J is TRBJ1-2 and V is TRBV5-1; the match to TRBD1 covers 8 bases. Per the germline V gene, CDR1 is SGHRS and CDR2 is YFSETQ. Trimming cost V 4 bases and J 8 bases; bases outside gene matches: 16. There are 16 residues in the CDR3. In nucleotides, the CDR3 is TGCGCCAGCAGCATACGGACAGGGTCAGACTTGAAGGGCTACACCTTC. This translates into CASSIRTGSDLKGYTF. Supplemented by reference TRBV5-1 and TRBJ1-2, the full variable domain reads KAGVTQTPRYLIKTRGQQVTLSCSPISGHRSVSWYQQTPGQGLQFLFEYFSETQRNKGNFPGRFSGRQFSNSRSEMNVSTLELGDSALYLCASSIRTGSDLKGYTFGSGTRLTVV.

In its sample, this clonotype was seen a few times. This chain connects TRBV7-2 to TRBJ1-5; D gene ambiguous. There are 17 residues in the CDR3. Per the germline V gene, CDR1 is SGHTA and CDR2 is FQGNSA. Trimming shortened V by 2 bases and J by 0 bases, and 14 bases separated the two germline ends. The CDR3 here is CASSLFSGGNSNQPQHF. The CDR3 DNA sequence: TGTGCCAGCAGCTTATTTTCTGGCGGGAATAGCAATCAGCCCCAGCATTTT.

By share, this clonotype ranks as medium-sized (0.01 to 0.1%). The chain employs TRBV15 and TRBJ1-2; D is unclear. This CDR3 comprises 16 residues. V was cut by 0 bases and J by 8 bases, with 19 bases left in between. CDR1 LNHNV and CDR2 YYDKDF come from the germline V gene (reference sequence). CDR3 sequence reads: CATSRDKSGIERGYTF. Here the CDR3 DNA reads TGTGCCACCAGCAGAGATAAATCGGGGATCGAGAGGGGCTACACCTTC.

The J gene is TRBJ2-1, the V gene TRBV7-2; no clear D. Trimming took off 1 base at V and 6 bases at J, with 10 bases between the two ends. Germline values: CDR1 SGHTA, CDR2 FQGNSA. The CDR3 runs to 14 residues. The chain's CDR3 is CASSLGPSTNEQFF. CDR3 coding DNA: TGTGCCAGCAGCTTAGGCCCGAGTACCAATGAGCAGTTCTTC.

This clonotype was seen once. J is TRBJ2-4 and V is TRBV7-8, with 9 nucleotides matching TRBD1. Germline values: CDR1 SGHVS, CDR2 FQNEAQ. V was pared by 5 bases and J by 0 bases, with 5 bases of the junction left unmatched. The CDR3 totals 16 residues. The CDR3 sequence is CASSPGTGLAKNIQYF. CDR3 sequence (DNA): TGTGCCAGCAGCCCCGGGACAGGGCTAGCCAAAAACATTCAGTACTTC.

The V gene is TRBV20-1, the J gene TRBJ1-1; the D gene is possibly TRBD1 (5 bases). The CDR3 is 15 amino acids. The germline V gene encodes CDR1 DFQATT and CDR2 SNEGSKA (reference sequence). V dropped 1 base and J dropped 4 bases, with 16 bases sitting between them. The CDR3 DNA reads TGCAGTGCTAGAGTTGCGGGGGAAAGGAGCACTGAAGCTTTCTTT. Translating it yields CSARVAGERSTEAFF.